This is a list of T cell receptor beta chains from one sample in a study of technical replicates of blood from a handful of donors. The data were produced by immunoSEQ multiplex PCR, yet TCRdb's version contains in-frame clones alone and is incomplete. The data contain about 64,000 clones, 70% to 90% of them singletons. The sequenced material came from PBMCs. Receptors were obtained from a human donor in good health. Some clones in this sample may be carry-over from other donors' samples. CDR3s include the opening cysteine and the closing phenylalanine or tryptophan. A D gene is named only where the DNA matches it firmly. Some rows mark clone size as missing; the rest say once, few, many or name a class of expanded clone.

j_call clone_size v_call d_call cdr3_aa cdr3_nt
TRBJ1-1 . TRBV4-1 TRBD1 CASRGTGKNTEAFF TGCGCCAGCAGGGGGACAGGAAAGAACACTGAAGCTTTCTTT
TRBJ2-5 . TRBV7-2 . CASSLGLGRETQYF TGTGCCAGCAGCTTAGGGTTGGGCCGGGAGACCCAGTACTTC
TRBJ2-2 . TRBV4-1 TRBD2 CASSRAGGGNRGELFF TGCGCCAGCAGCCGAGCCGGGGGGGGCAACCGCGGGGAGCTGTTTTTT
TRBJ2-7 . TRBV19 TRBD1 CASTPGQSSSYEQYF TGTGCCAGTACACCGGGACAGAGTAGCTCCTACGAGCAGTACTTC
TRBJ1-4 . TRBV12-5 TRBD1 CASGLGTGGRDEKLFF TGTGCTAGTGGTTTGGGTACAGGGGGTAGGGATGAAAAACTGTTTTTT
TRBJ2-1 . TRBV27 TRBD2 CASSLGIAGGANEQFF TGTGCCAGCAGTTTAGGGATAGCGGGAGGAGCCAATGAGCAGTTCTTC
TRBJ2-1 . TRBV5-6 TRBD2 CASSLVGTSVYNEQFF TGTGCCAGCAGCCTCGTCGGGACTAGCGTCTACAATGAGCAGTTCTTC
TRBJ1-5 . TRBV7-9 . CASSLDSGGQPQHF TGTGCCAGCAGCTTAGATTCCGGCGGGCAGCCCCAGCATTTT
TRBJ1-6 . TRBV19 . CASSLQDYNSPLHF TGTGCCAGTAGCCTACAGGATTATAATTCACCCCTCCACTTT
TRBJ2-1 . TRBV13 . CASSPLGAGTYNEQFF TGTGCCAGCAGCCCCCTCGGGGCGGGGACCTACAATGAGCAGTTCTTC
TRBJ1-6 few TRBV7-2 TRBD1 CASSQQGNSSPLHF TGTGCCAGCAGCCAACAGGGGAATAGTTCACCCCTCCACTTT
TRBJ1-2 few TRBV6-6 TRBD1 CASRTTGINYGYTF TGTGCCAGCAGAACGACAGGGATTAACTATGGCTACACCTTC
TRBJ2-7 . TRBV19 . CASSNRDIPYEQYF TGTGCCAGTAGTAACCGGGACATTCCTTACGAGCAGTACTTC
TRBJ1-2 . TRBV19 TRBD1 CASSTATGTDYGYTF TGTGCCAGTAGTACGGCCACCGGGACAGACTATGGCTACACCTTC
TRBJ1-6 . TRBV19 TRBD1 CASRLDHGTDINSPLHF TGTGCCAGTAGGCTCGATCACGGGACAGACATAAATTCACCCCTCCACTTT
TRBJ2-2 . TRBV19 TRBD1 CASSIGPRTGQNTGELFF TGTGCCAGTAGTATCGGTCCGAGGACAGGACAAAACACCGGGGAGCTGTTTTTT
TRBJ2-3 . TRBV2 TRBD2 CASRGGLAASTDTQYF TGTGCCAGCAGGGGGGGACTAGCGGCGAGCACAGATACGCAGTATTTT
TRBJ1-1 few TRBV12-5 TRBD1 CASGLDTIQGGLTEAFF TGTGCTAGTGGTTTGGATACCATACAGGGGGGACTGACTGAAGCTTTCTTT
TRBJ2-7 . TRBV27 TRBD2 CASSSPNGRGEQYF TGTGCCAGCAGTTCTCCTAATGGGAGGGGCGAGCAGTACTTC